The 22 T cell receptor beta chains in this list originate from one sample, sequenced in a study of T cells after yellow fever vaccination. TCRdb reanalysed the 5' RACE reads using MiXCR and keeps one entry per CDR3 protein. The sample records 150,000 or so distinct CDR3 sequences, around 9.3% being singletons. The sequencing used CD8+ T cells sorted from PBMCs, collected 45 days after the yellow fever booster vaccination. All receptors derive from a man younger than 30 who received the YFV17D yellow fever vaccine.

Only a few counts were recorded for this clonotype. The rearrangement links TRBV7-9 to TRBJ2-7; D ambiguous. Trimming left V 0 bases short and J 1 base short, with 7 bases between. CDR1 is SEHNR and CDR2 is FQNEAQ in the germline V gene (reference sequence). This CDR3 comprises 14 residues. The CDR3 loop is CASSLAGSSYEQYF. The CDR3 DNA reads as TGTGCCAGCAGCTTAGCGGGGTCATCCTACGAGCAGTACTTC.

The rearrangement joins TRBV7-9 to TRBJ1-5; weak D call: TRBD1 (5 bases). Germline V gene data show CDR1 as SEHNR and CDR2 as FQNEAQ (reference sequence). This CDR3 contains 16 residues. Trimming shortened V by 3 bases and J by 1 base, and 13 bases separated the two germline ends. DNA for the CDR3: TGTGCCAGCAGCTTCCCCCAGGGACGGAGCAATCAGCCCCAGCATTTT. Its translation is CASSFPQGRSNQPQHF.

J is TRBJ2-5 and V is TRBV6-5; 7 bases map to TRBD2. The CDR3 totals 15 residues. With V trimmed by 4 bases and J by 1 base, 6 bases remained unmatched. Germline CDR1 reads MNHEY; CDR2 reads SVGAGI. The chain's CDR3 is CASSSSGGGQETQYF. CDR3 nucleotides: TGTGCCAGCAGTTCGTCTGGGGGGGGCCAAGAGACCCAGTACTTC.

This clonotype was seen repeatedly, ten times or more. The chain combines TRBV6-1 with TRBJ1-1; D is uncertain. The CDR3 loop spans 14 amino acids. V was trimmed by 4 bases and J by 1 base, leaving 10 bases between them. Germline CDR1 is MNHNS and CDR2 is SASEGT. CDR3 DNA: TGTGCCAGCAGTGCCACACAGACGAACACTGAAGCTTTCTTT. The encoded protein is CASSATQTNTEAFF.

Only a few counts were recorded for this clonotype. The J gene is TRBJ2-7, the V gene TRBV4-1; D is perhaps TRBD2 (5 bases). V was pared by 1 base and J by 7 bases, with 14 bases between. The germline V gene encodes CDR1 MGHRA and CDR2 YSYEKL. There are 14 residues in the CDR3. CDR3 protein: CASSQAPPRGEQYF. The DNA of the CDR3 is TGCGCCAGCAGCCAAGCCCCGCCACGAGGGGAGCAGTACTTC.

The chain recombines TRBV13 with TRBJ2-1; the D is unclear. Trimming removed 3 bases at V and 0 bases at J, with 12 bases between. CDR1 PRHDT and CDR2 FYEKMQ come from the germline V gene (reference sequence). The CDR3 has 16 amino acids. The CDR3, as DNA: TGTGCCAGCAGCTTCGTGACGGGCCCCTCCTACAATGAGCAGTTCTTC. Its protein is CASSFVTGPSYNEQFF.

This clonotype was found a few times. J is TRBJ2-2 and V is TRBV3-1; TRBD1 agrees at 11 bases. The CDR3 totals 15 residues. The trim removed 8 bases at V and 5 bases at J, leaving 7 bases unmatched. From germline, CDR1 is LGHDT and CDR2 YNNKEL (reference sequence). The CDR3: CASQAGQGATGELFF. The DNA of the CDR3 is TGTGCCAGCCAGGCCGGACAGGGGGCAACCGGGGAGCTGTTTTTT. Filled out from reference TRBV3-1 and TRBJ2-2, the complete variable domain reads DTAVSQTPKYLVTQMGNDKSIKCEQNLGHDTMYWYKQDSKKFLKIMFSYNNKELIINETVPNRFSPKSPDKAHLNLHINSLELGDSAVYFCASQAGQGATGELFFGEGSRLTVL.

This clonotype was recorded many times. The V call is TRBV7-6, the J call TRBJ1-1; 7 bases fit TRBD1. Germline lookup yields CDR1 SGHVS and CDR2 FNYEAQ. With 5 bases clipped from V and 3 bases from J, the junction kept 9 bases outside the gene matches. The CDR3 loop spans 15 amino acids. This chain's CDR3 is CASSPHRGRDTEAFF. CDR3 bases: TGTGCCAGCAGCCCCCACAGGGGTAGGGACACTGAAGCTTTCTTT.

The genes are TRBV7-2 and TRBJ2-2; 11 nucleotides agree with TRBD2. V dropped 1 base and J dropped 1; count of bases not matched to a gene: 5. Germline-derived CDR1 and CDR2 are SGHTA and FQGNSA. The CDR3 consists of 18 residues. The DNA for the CDR3 is TGTGCCAGCAGCTTAGGGCTAGCGGGGGGACTGAACACCGGGGAGCTGTTTTTT. Its protein is CASSLGLAGGLNTGELFF.

V is TRBV12-3 or TRBV12-4 and J is TRBJ2-1, with D uncertain. V was shortened by 6 bases and J by 1 base, with 10 bases between the two germline ends. CDR3 length equals 14 residues. The CDR3 loop reads CASRRSLSYNEQFF. The CDR3 DNA is TGTGCCAGCAGACGTAGTTTGTCCTACAATGAGCAGTTCTTC.

The sample holds many counts of this clonotype. J is TRBJ2-7 and V is TRBV20-1; tentative D call: TRBD2 (5 bases). Per germline, CDR1 DFQATT and CDR2 SNEGSKA (reference sequence). Trimming pared 0 bases from V and 6 bases from J, leaving 9 bases between. This CDR3 has 12 residues. The CDR3 sequence: CSARDLAGEQYF. The CDR3 DNA reads as TGCAGTGCTAGAGATCTAGCAGGCGAGCAGTACTTC.

Only a few counts were recorded for this clonotype. The V and J genes are TRBV27 and TRBJ2-7; TRBD2 matches at 10 bases. This CDR3 has 15 amino acids. J gave up 1 base and V 5 bases, and 5 bases lay outside the gene matches. CDR1 and CDR2 from the germline V gene are MNHEY and SMNVEV (reference sequence). This chain's CDR3 is CASSPIAGGSYEQYV. As DNA, the CDR3 is TGTGCCAGCAGTCCCATAGCGGGGGGATCCTACGAGCAGTACGTC.

This clonotype was observed a few times. The chain has TRBV6-2 or TRBV6-3 and TRBJ2-7; no clear D. V dropped 8 bases and J dropped 0 bases, with 17 bases sitting between them. The CDR3 sequence is 15 residues long. Germline CDR1 MNHEY, CDR2 SVGEGT. CDR3 DNA: TGTGCCAGCCGCCCTTCCTGGGGAATCTCCTACGAGCAGTACGTC. Translated: CASRPSWGISYEQYV.

The chain has TRBV29-1 and TRBJ1-2, with D hard to call. Per the germline V gene, CDR1 is SQVTM and CDR2 is ANQGSEA. The length of the CDR3 is 15 residues. V dropped 1 base and J dropped 2 bases, with 14 bases sitting between them. CDR3 sequence reads: CSVEGADLLNYGYTF. CDR3 nucleotides: TGCAGCGTTGAAGGAGCGGACCTACTAAACTATGGCTACACCTTC.

This clonotype was recorded a few times. The chain couples TRBV11-2 to TRBJ2-7; D is unresolved. The CDR3 has 15 amino acids. The V gene lost 0 bases and the J gene lost 4 bases, with 13 bases spanning the gap. Germline CDR1 reads SGHAT; CDR2 reads FQNNGV. The CDR3: CASSLERSHRYEQYF. DNA of the CDR3: TGTGCCAGCAGCTTAGAGCGTAGTCACCGGTACGAGCAGTACTTC.

CDR3 in DNA: TGTGCCAGCAGCTCGGACCGTTACCAAGAGACCCAGTACTTC. This codes for CASSSDRYQETQYF. The rearrangement uses TRBV7-9 and TRBJ2-5; unclear D gene. The germline V gene has CDR1 SEHNR and CDR2 FQNEAQ (reference sequence). V was shortened by 4 bases and J by 0 bases, with 9 bases between the two germline ends. The CDR3 sequence is 14 residues long. Full variable domain (remainder filled in from reference TRBV7-9 and TRBJ2-5): DTGVSQNPRHKITKRGQNVTFRCDPISEHNRLYWYRQTLGQGPEFLTYFQNEAQLEKSRLLSDRFSAERPKGSFSTLEIQRTEQGDSAMYLCASSSDRYQETQYFGPGTRLLVL.

The sample holds a few counts of this clonotype. The CDR3, as DNA: TGTGCCAGCAGCCCACAGGGAAGGGCCGGGGAGCTGTTTTTT. It encodes CASSPQGRAGELFF. The gene calls are TRBV3-1 and TRBJ2-2, with a weak D call TRBD1 (6 bases). The CDR3 consists of 14 residues. The V gene lost 4 bases and the J gene lost 6 bases, with 12 bases spanning the gap. Germline V CDR1 and CDR2: LGHDT, YNNKEL (reference sequence).

This clonotype was observed a few times. The V and J genes are TRBV28 and TRBJ2-7; a weak D match, TRBD1 (7 bases). CDR1 and CDR2 (germline): MDHEN, SYDVKM. The ends were cut back, 5 bases at V and 3 bases at J, with 17 bases in the middle. CDR3 size: 15 residues. In DNA, the CDR3 is TGTGCCAGCAGTCCCGTGAACAGGGGACTCTACGAGCAGTACTTC. This sequence encodes CASSPVNRGLYEQYF.

This clonotype was seen a few times. V is TRBV7-9 and J is TRBJ2-1; the D gene could be TRBD1 or TRBD2 (5 bases each). The CDR3 totals 18 residues. CDR1 is SEHNR, CDR2 FQNEAQ, per germline (reference sequence). Trimming removed 2 bases from V and 6 bases from J, with 23 bases in between. As DNA, the CDR3 is TGTGCCAGCAGCTTACTGGGGGACCTCCACCAATTTCTCAATGAGCAGTTCTTC. This codes for CASSLLGDLHQFLNEQFF.

This clonotype was observed at least ten times. This chain joins TRBV6-6 and TRBJ2-1; 8 nucleotides agree with TRBD2. This CDR3 has 17 amino acids. With V trimmed by 2 bases and J by 5 bases, 11 bases remained unmatched. The V gene's germline CDR1 is MNHNY and CDR2 SVGAGI (reference sequence). The CDR3 bases are TGTGCCAGCAGTTACCTATCCCCGGGGGGGCCGAACAATGAGCAGTTCTTC. Protein: CASSYLSPGGPNNEQFF.

This chain connects TRBV7-6 to TRBJ1-6, with D perhaps TRBD1 (5 bases). V shed 1 base and J shed 2 bases, with 18 bases lying between them. This CDR3 has 19 residues. Germline V gene data show CDR1 as SGHVS and CDR2 as FNYEAQ. The CDR3 nucleotides read TGTGCCAGCAGCTTAGTCGTACAAGGGGAACGAGCCTATAATTCACCCCTCCACTTT. Protein sequence: CASSLVVQGERAYNSPLHF.

This clonotype was recorded at least ten times. The gene calls are TRBV29-1 and TRBJ1-1; D call uncertain. Germline V CDR1 and CDR2: SQVTM, ANQGSEA. The CDR3 spans 11 residues. V was trimmed by 4 bases and J by 11 bases, leaving 14 bases between them. The CDR3 nucleotides are TGCAGCGTTGTCGTACTCGGACGGGCTTTCTTT. This encodes CSVVVLGRAFF.